This record looks at one T cell receptor (beta chain) sequence and its context. Its antigen is unidentified. Repertoires were generated with immunoSEQ multiplex PCR, while TCRdb's copy carries only in-frame clones and drops some. Among more than 2,000 clones listed, 30% to 40% were seen once. This specimen comes from a study of T cells in localized non-small cell lung cancer. Findings of the study overall: The appearance of a median approximately 57 of the top 100 tumor clones was seen in adjacent lung. Since sequencing was restricted to only one region of the tumor, intratumor heterogeneity remains a possibility. Uninvolved nearby lung showed the greatest T cell clonality, exceeding that found in tumor.

CDR3 length equals 15 residues. The receptor was derived from a male donor aged 60 or older with stage I squamous cell lung carcinoma. The genes are TRBV1 and TRBJ1-1; the D segment call TRBD1 is taken from the table without a DNA check. TRBV1 is marked as a pseudogene. This specimen consisted of lung tumor tissue, obtained before any cancer treatment. In DNA form, the CDR3 reads TGCGCCAGCAGCCAAGAAACGACAGCCAACACTGAAGCTTTCTTT. It specifies CASSQETTANTEAFF.